The 14 T cell receptor beta chains in this list originate from one sample, sequenced in a study of T cells in Graves' hyperthyroidism and ophthalmopathy. Amplified TCR beta CDR3 regions derived from RNA transcripts. RT-PCR in the first round (using the HTBI primer set) targeted the TCR CDR3. TCRdb recomputed calls from the multiplex PCR reads with MiXCR, one row per CDR3 protein. Of hundreds of thousands of distinct CDR3 sequences in the sample, around a quarter are singletons; the top ten hold over 25%. The sequenced material came from blood. These receptors all come from a man aged 35 to 55 with Graves' hyperthyroidism that later progressed to Graves' ophthalmopathy.

The sample holds many counts of this clonotype. The J gene is TRBJ1-1, the V gene TRBV7-9; D is perhaps TRBD1 (5 bases). CDR1 and CDR2 from the germline V gene are SEHNR and FQNEAQ (reference sequence). The CDR3 sequence is 15 residues long. V gave up 5 bases and J gave up 0 bases, with 13 bases separating them. The CDR3 DNA follows: TGTGCCAGCAGCAGAGAGGGACCGATGAACACTGAAGCTTTCTTT. Translated: CASSREGPMNTEAFF.

This clonotype was recorded many times. The rearrangement joins TRBV2 to TRBJ2-2, with a possible D match to TRBD1 (6 bases). Per germline, CDR1 SNHLY and CDR2 FYNNEI. Trimming cost V 7 bases and J 0 bases, with 12 bases left between them. The CDR3 contains 15 residues. The CDR3 coding sequence is TGTGCCAGCACCATACAGGGAACGAACACCGGGGAGCTGTTTTTT. It encodes CASTIQGTNTGELFF. The full variable domain, rest sourced from reference TRBV2 and TRBJ2-2, is EPEVTQTPSHQVTQMGQEVILRCVPISNHLYFYWYRQILGQKVEFLVSFYNNEISEKSEIFDDQFSVERPDGSNFTLKIRSTKLEDSAMYFCASTIQGTNTGELFFGEGSRLTVL.

This clonotype was found many times. The chain joins TRBV6-1 to TRBJ2-5; 8 bases align to TRBD1. The CDR3 loop spans 14 amino acids. Germline-derived CDR1 and CDR2 are MNHNS and SASEGT. Trimming at V came to 3 bases and at J to 4 bases, leaving 4 bases not matched to a gene. The CDR3 region is CASSEDRVRETQYF. The CDR3 nucleotides are TGTGCCAGCAGTGAGGACAGGGTAAGAGAGACCCAGTACTTC.

The CDR3 is CASSSPGRNTEAFF. CDR3 sequence (DNA): TGTGCCAGCAGTTCCCCGGGGAGGAACACTGAAGCTTTCTTT. The chain is built from TRBV6-5 and TRBJ1-1; the D is unclear. Between the trimmed V and J ends, which lost 4 bases and 1 base, there was a span of 10 bases. Per the germline V gene, CDR1 is MNHEY and CDR2 is SVGAGI. The length of the CDR3 is 14 residues.

The sample holds many counts of this clonotype. J is TRBJ2-4 and V is TRBV3-1; D perhaps matches TRBD1 (5 bases). V gave up 1 base and J gave up 1 base, with 14 bases separating them. Germline CDR1 reads LGHDT; CDR2 reads YNNKEL (reference sequence). This CDR3 has 17 amino acids. The CDR3 region has the DNA TGTGCCAGCAGCCAAGTGTATGGGGCATTGGCCAAAAACATTCAGTACTTC. This gives the protein CASSQVYGALAKNIQYF.

In this sample, this clonotype turned up many times. The chain combines TRBV12-3 or TRBV12-4 with TRBJ2-7; D might be TRBD2 (7 bases). V lost 2 bases to trimming and J lost 6 bases, with 14 bases between them. CDR3 length equals 14 residues. CDR3 region: CASSLIVGGGEQYF. The CDR3 DNA sequence: TGTGCCAGCAGTTTAATCGTGGGAGGGGGCGAGCAGTACTTC.

This clonotype was seen ten or more times. This chain links TRBV6-5 with TRBJ1-2, with D maybe TRBD1 (5 bases). V was shortened by 6 bases and J by 2 bases, with 13 bases between the two germline ends. CDR3 length: 14 residues. The germline CDR1 and CDR2 sequences are MNHEY and SVGAGI. The CDR3 spells CASSYADRNYGYTF. The CDR3 coding sequence is TGTGCCAGCAGCTACGCCGACAGAAACTATGGCTACACCTTC.

This clonotype was seen repeatedly, ten times or more. V usage is TRBV7-2 and J usage is TRBJ2-6; 9 positions agree with TRBD1. Germline-derived CDR1 and CDR2 are SGHTA and FQGNSA. The CDR3 runs to 19 residues. Losses at the gene ends were 5 bases for V and 2 bases for J; bases not matched to a gene: 13. The CDR3 reads CASSGREGQGFAGANVLTF. CDR3 coding DNA: TGTGCCAGCAGCGGAAGAGAAGGACAGGGGTTCGCTGGGGCCAACGTCCTGACTTTC. Together with reference TRBV7-2 and TRBJ2-6, the CDR3 gives the full variable domain: GAGVSQSPSNKVTEKGKDVELRCDPISGHTALYWYRQSLGQGLEFLIYFQGNSAPDKSGLPSDRFSAERTGGSVSTLTIQRTQQEDSAVYLCASSGREGQGFAGANVLTFGAGSRLTVL.

This clonotype was recorded at least ten times. This chain connects TRBV19 to TRBJ1-1, with unresolved D. Trimming removed 4 bases from V and 5 bases from J, with 17 bases in between. From germline, CDR1 is LNHDA and CDR2 SQIVND (reference sequence). The CDR3 totals 15 residues. The CDR3 DNA is TGTGCCAGTAGTACGCGGCCTCCGACGGGAACTGAAGCTTTCTTT. It encodes CASSTRPPTGTEAFF.

V usage is TRBV28 and J usage is TRBJ1-5; D is ambiguous. The ends were cut back, 6 bases at V and 5 bases at J, with 11 bases in the middle. The germline V gene encodes CDR1 MDHEN and CDR2 SYDVKM. The CDR3 has 13 residues. The CDR3 here is CASSHDGDQPQHF. The CDR3 region has the DNA TGTGCCAGCAGCCACGACGGGGATCAGCCCCAGCATTTT.

This chain uses TRBV24-1 with TRBJ2-7; TRBD2 agrees at 10 bases. Germline V CDR1 and CDR2: KGHDR, SFDVKD. After removal of 1 base from V and 4 bases from J, the junction contained 3 bases not matched to a gene. The length of the CDR3 is 15 residues. CDR3 nucleotides: TGTGCCACCAGTGATTTTTCTAGCGGGAGTTACGAGCAGTACTTC. Translated, it gives CATSDFSSGSYEQYF.

This clonotype was seen ten or more times. The chain carries TRBV20-1 and TRBJ2-5; D unclear. The CDR3 spans 12 residues. Trimming removed 5 bases from V and 0 bases from J, with 7 bases in between. Germline CDR1 is DFQATT and CDR2 is SNEGSKA (reference sequence). For the CDR3, the DNA is TGCAGTGCTGAAGGAGACCAAGAGACCCAGTACTTC. Protein product: CSAEGDQETQYF.

This chain connects TRBV19 to TRBJ1-2; perhaps TRBD1 as D (5 bases). The V and J ends lost 5 bases and 1 base respectively, with 11 bases between them. Germline V gives CDR1 LNHDA, CDR2 SQIVND (reference sequence). The CDR3 loop spans 14 amino acids. The CDR3: CASSSRDGNYGYTF. CDR3 bases: TGTGCCAGTAGTTCCCGGGACGGTAACTATGGCTACACCTTC.

The chain joins TRBV5-1 to TRBJ1-2, with D maybe TRBD1 (5 bases). CDR1 and CDR2 from the germline V gene are SGHRS and YFSETQ. Trimming stripped 3 bases from V and 8 bases from J, with 14 bases between. The CDR3 totals 13 residues. Here the CDR3 reads CASSWGAAEGYTF. CDR3 coding DNA: TGCGCCAGCAGCTGGGGCGCGGCGGAGGGCTACACCTTC.